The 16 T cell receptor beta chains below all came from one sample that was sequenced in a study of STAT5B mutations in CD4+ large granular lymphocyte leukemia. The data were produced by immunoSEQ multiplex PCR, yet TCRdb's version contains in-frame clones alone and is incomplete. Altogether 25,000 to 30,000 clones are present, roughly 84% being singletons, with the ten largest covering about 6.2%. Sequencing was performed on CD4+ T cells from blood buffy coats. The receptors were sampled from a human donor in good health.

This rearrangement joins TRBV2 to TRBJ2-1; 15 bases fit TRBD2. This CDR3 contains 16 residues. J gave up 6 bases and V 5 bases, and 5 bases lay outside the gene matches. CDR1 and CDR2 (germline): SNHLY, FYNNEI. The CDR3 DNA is TGTGCCAGCAGTCGGACTAGCGGGGGGGATCCCAATGAGCAGTTCTTC. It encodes CASSRTSGGDPNEQFF.

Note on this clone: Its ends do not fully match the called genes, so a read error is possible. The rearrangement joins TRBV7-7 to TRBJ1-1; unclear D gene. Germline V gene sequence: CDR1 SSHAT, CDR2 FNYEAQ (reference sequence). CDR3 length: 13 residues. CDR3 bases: TGTGCTAGCAGCTTATATAGCGACACTGAAGCTTTCTTT. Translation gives CASSLYSDTEAFF.

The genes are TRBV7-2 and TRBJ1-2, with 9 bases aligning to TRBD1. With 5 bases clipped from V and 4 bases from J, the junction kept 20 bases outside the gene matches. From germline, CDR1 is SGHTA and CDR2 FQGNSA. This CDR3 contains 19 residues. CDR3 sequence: CASSPKVKSGTGSTYGYTF. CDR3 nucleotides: TGTGCCAGCAGCCCTAAAGTCAAATCCGGGACAGGGTCGACCTATGGCTACACCTTC.

The DNA for the CDR3 is TGTGCCAGCAGCGCCGGACAGGGGGCGGCTTTCTTT. Residues: CASSAGQGAAFF. The gene calls are TRBV9 and TRBJ1-1; 11 bases align to TRBD1. This CDR3 comprises 12 residues. V lost 3 bases to trimming and J lost 11 bases; unmatched junction nucleotides: 3. Per the germline V gene, CDR1 is SGDLS and CDR2 is YYNGEE.

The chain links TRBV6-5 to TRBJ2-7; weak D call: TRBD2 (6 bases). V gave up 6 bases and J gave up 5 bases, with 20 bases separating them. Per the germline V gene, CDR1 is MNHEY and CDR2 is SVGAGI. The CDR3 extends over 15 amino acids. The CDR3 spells CASSSNYAGSNEQYF. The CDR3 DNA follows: TGTGCCAGCAGCTCCAACTACGCGGGGAGCAACGAGCAGTACTTC.

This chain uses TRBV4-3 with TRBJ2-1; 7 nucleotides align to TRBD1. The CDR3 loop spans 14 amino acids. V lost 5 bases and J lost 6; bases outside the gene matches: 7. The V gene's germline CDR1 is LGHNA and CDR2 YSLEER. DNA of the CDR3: TGCGCCAGCAGCAAAAAACAGGGGATCAATGAGCAGTTCTTC. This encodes CASSKKQGINEQFF.

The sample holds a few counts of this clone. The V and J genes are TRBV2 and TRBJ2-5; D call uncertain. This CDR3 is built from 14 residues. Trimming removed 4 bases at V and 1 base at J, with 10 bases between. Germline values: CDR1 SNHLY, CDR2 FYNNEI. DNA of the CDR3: TGTGCCAGCAGTGGGGCAGGTTTCCAAGAGACCCAGTACTTC. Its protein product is CASSGAGFQETQYF.

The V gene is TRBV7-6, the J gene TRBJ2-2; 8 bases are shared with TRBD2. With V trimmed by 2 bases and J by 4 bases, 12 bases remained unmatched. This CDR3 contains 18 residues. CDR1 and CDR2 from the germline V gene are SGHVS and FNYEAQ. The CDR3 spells CASSLMSGGGSATGELFF. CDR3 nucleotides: TGTGCCAGCAGCTTAATGAGTGGCGGGGGGTCGGCCACCGGGGAGCTGTTTTTT.

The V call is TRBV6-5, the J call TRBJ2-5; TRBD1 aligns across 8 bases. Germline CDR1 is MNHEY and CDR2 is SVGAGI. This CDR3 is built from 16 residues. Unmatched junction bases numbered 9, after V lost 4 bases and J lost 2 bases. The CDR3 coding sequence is TGTGCCAGCAGTTTTGGACAGGGAAACTTTCAAGAGACCCAGTACTTC. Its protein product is CASSFGQGNFQETQYF.

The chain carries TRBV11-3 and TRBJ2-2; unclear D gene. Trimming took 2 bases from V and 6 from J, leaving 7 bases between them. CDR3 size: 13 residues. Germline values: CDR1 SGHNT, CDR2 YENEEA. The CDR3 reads CASSLIPAGELFF. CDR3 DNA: TGTGCCAGCAGCTTAATTCCCGCCGGGGAGCTGTTTTTT. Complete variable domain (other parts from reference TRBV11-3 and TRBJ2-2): EAGVVQSPRYKIIEKKQPVAFWCNPISGHNTLYWYLQNLGQGPELLIRYENEEAVDDSQLPKDRFSAERLKGVDSTLKIQPAELGDSAVYLCASSLIPAGELFFGEGSRLTVL.

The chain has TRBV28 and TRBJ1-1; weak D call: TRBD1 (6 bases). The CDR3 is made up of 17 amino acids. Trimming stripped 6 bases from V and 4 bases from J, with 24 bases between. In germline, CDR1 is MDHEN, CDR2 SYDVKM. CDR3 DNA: TGTGCCAGCAGGAGCCCAGGGGATCTGACCACAGGCACTGAAGCTTTCTTT. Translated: CASRSPGDLTTGTEAFF.

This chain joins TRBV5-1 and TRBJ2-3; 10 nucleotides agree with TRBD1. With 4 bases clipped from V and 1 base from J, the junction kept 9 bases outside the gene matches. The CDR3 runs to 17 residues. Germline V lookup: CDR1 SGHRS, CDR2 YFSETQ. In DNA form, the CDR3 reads TGCGCCAGCAGCCCAGGACAGGGGGTGCGAGGCACAGATACGCAGTATTTT. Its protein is CASSPGQGVRGTDTQYF.

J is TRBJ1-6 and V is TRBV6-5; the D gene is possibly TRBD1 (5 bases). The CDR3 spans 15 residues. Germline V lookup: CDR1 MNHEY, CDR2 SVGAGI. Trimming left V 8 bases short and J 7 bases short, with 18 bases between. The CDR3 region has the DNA TGTGCCAGCCGCCTGAGGGGTAGGGGAAATTCACCCCTCCACTTT. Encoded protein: CASRLRGRGNSPLHF.

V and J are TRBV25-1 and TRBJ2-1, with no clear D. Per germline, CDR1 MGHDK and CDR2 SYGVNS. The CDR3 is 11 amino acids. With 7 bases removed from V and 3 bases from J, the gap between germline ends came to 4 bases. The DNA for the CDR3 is TGTGCCAGCACCGGCTACAATGAGCAGTTCTTC. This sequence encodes CASTGYNEQFF.

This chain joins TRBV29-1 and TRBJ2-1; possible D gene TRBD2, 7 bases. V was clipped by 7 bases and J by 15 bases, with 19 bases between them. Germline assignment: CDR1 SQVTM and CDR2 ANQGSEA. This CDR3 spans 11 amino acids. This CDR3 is CSAAQGGAPFF. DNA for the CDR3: TGCAGCGCCGCCCAAGGGGGGGCTCCGTTCTTC.

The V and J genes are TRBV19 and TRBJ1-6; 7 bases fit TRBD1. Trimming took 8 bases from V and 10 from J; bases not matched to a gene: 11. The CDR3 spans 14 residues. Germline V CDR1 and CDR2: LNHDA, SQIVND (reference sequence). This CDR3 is CASARGRFSSPLHF. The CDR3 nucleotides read TGTGCCAGTGCTAGGGGGCGGTTCTCCTCACCCCTCCACTTT.